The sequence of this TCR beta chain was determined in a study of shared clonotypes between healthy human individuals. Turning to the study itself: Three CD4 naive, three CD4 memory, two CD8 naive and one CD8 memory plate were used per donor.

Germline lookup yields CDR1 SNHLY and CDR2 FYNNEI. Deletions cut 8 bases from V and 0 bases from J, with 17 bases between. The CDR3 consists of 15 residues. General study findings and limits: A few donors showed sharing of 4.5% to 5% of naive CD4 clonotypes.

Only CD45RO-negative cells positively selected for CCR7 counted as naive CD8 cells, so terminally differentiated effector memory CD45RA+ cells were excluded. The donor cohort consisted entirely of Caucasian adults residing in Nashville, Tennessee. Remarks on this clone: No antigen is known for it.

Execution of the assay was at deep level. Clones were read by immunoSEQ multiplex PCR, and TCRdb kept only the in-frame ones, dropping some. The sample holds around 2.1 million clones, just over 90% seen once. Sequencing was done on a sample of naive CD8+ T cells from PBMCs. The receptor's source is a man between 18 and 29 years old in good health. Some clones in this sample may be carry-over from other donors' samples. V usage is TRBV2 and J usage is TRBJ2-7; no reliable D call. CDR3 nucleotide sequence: TGTGCCAGCGTACCGCTGCCTATTAGCTCCTACGAGCAGTACTTC. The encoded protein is CASVPLPISSYEQYF.